These 8 T cell receptor beta chains came from one sample sequenced in a study of blood T cell repertoires in COVID-19. Profiled with immunoSEQ multiplex PCR; TCRdb holds only in-frame clones, not every one. The sample has approximately 200,000 clones; about 86% are singletons. The specimen was peripheral blood. The receptors originated from a woman aged 30 to 39 who had recovered from COVID-19.

V and J are TRBV27 and TRBJ1-2; 8 positions match TRBD1. CDR1 is MNHEY, CDR2 SMNVEV, per germline (reference sequence). This CDR3 is 14 amino acids long. Trimming at V came to 6 bases and at J to 4 bases, leaving 7 bases not matched to a gene. The CDR3 loop reads CASSDRGTSYGYTF. CDR3 bases: TGTGCCAGCAGCGACAGGGGCACGTCCTATGGCTACACCTTC.

The chain couples TRBV27 to TRBJ1-4, with 9 bases fitting TRBD1. CDR1 is MNHEY, CDR2 SMNVEV, per germline (reference sequence). This CDR3 is built from 14 residues. V lost 5 bases and J lost 8; bases outside the gene matches: 6. This CDR3 is CASSPRQGGEKLFF. In nucleotides, the CDR3 is TGTGCCAGCAGTCCTCGACAGGGGGGCGAAAAACTGTTTTTT.

The chain couples TRBV18 to TRBJ1-5; 7 bases match TRBD1. In germline, CDR1 is KGHSH, CDR2 LQKENI. CDR3 length equals 18 residues. Unmatched junction bases numbered 13, after V lost 5 bases and J lost 0 bases. The CDR3 DNA follows: TGTGCCAGCTCATCAACAGGGGTAGTGGGGTATAGCAATCAGCCCCAGCATTTT. It encodes CASSSTGVVGYSNQPQHF.

The V call is TRBV7-2, the J call TRBJ1-2; D unresolved. Trimming took 4 bases from V and 4 from J, leaving 13 bases between them. CDR1 and CDR2 from the germline V gene are SGHTA and FQGNSA. The CDR3 runs to 14 residues. In DNA form, the CDR3 reads TGTGCCAGCAGCTACAGACCCGAAGGCTATGGCTACACCTTC. As protein: CASSYRPEGYGYTF.

Only one count was recorded for this clone. The chain employs TRBV5-4 and TRBJ2-3; D gene uncertain. Trimming took off 1 base at V and 6 bases at J, with 6 bases between the two ends. The germline V gene has CDR1 SGHNT and CDR2 YYREEE (reference sequence). This CDR3 comprises 12 residues. CDR3 nucleotide sequence: TGTGCCAGCAGCTTGTCAGGCGATACGCAGTATTTT. It specifies CASSLSGDTQYF.

In this sample, this clone turned up once. The chain combines TRBV12-3 or TRBV12-4 with TRBJ2-2; tentative D call: TRBD1 (5 bases). This CDR3 comprises 13 residues. Trimming pared 5 bases from V and 1 base from J, leaving 5 bases between. The CDR3 loop reads CASSTGNTGELFF. The CDR3 region has the DNA TGTGCCAGCAGTACAGGGAACACCGGGGAGCTGTTTTTT.

CDR3 in DNA: TGTGCCAGCAGCTTATTGGACTTGGGGACCCAGTACTTC. This codes for CASSLLDLGTQYF. V gene TRBV7-7 combines with J gene TRBJ2-5; D possibly corresponds to TRBD2 (5 bases). CDR1 is SSHAT and CDR2 is FNYEAQ in the germline V gene (reference sequence). V lost 2 bases to trimming and J lost 7 bases, with 11 bases between them. This CDR3 has 13 amino acids.

V gene TRBV15 combines with J gene TRBJ1-1, with D unclear. Between the trimmed V and J ends, which lost 1 base and 2 bases, there was a span of 5 bases. This CDR3 comprises 13 residues. Germline-derived CDR1 and CDR2 are LNHNV and YYDKDF (reference sequence). The CDR3 sequence is CATSRAINTEAFF. The CDR3 DNA reads as TGTGCCACCAGCAGAGCTATCAACACTGAAGCTTTCTTT.